The entry below gives a single TCR beta chain sequence along with its context. What it binds is not known. The data derive from a study of cytomegalovirus exposure and HLA in healthy donors. Overall study results and limits: A prior analysis recorded that most TCR beta V segments were productive about 90% or about 30% of the time. An apparent linkage of common viral pathogens to several of the most significant clusters emerged in a later analysis.

PCR amplification relied on 60 Vbeta primers (plus 13 Jbeta primers). In the source study's methods: It was a later analysis that counted about 80 million unique TCR beta chains, of which approximately 9.9 million were shared. Sequenced by immunoSEQ multiplex PCR; TCRdb stores in-frame clones only, minus some. From that table come the V and J calls and clone size; the DNA was used to work out D and trimming. Altogether about 200,000 clones are present, approximately 78% being singletons, with the ten largest covering 2.7%. V lost 10 bases, J lost 6 bases, and 14 bases lay in between. The CDR3 extends over 12 amino acids. Germline V gene sequence: CDR1 LNHDA, CDR2 SQIVND (reference sequence).

This receptor was taken from a woman aged 40 to 49 in good health and CMV-seronegative. Sequencing used PBMCs. The chain carries TRBV19 and TRBJ2-3, with D perhaps TRBD1 (6 bases). The DNA of the CDR3 is TGTGCCACCAAAGGGGGTAGGGATACGCAGTATTTT. This codes for CATKGGRDTQYF. The variable domain in full, completed from reference TRBV19 and TRBJ2-3, reads DGGITQSPKYLFRKEGQNVTLSCEQNLNHDAMYWYRQDPGQGLRLIYYSQIVNDFQKGDIAEGYSVSREKKESFPLTVTSAQKNPTAFYLCATKGGRDTQYFGPGTRLTVL.